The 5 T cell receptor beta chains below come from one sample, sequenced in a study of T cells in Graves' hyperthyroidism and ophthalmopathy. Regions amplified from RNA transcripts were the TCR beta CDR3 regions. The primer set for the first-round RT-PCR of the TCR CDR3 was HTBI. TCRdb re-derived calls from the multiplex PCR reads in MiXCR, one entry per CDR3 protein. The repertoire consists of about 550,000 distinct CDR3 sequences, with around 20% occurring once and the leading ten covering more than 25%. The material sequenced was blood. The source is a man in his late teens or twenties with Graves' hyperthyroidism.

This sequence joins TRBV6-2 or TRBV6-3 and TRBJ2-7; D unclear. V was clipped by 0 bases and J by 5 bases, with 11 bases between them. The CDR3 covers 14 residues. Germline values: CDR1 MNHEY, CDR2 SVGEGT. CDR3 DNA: TGTGCCAGCAGTTACTCGGAGCGACCCAACGAGCAGTACTTC. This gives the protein CASSYSERPNEQYF.

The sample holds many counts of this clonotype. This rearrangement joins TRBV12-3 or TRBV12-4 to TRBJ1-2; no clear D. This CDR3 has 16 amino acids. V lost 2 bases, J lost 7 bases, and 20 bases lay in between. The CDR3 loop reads CASSLQEATSGVGYTF. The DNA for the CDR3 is TGTGCCAGCAGTTTACAAGAAGCGACAAGCGGAGTTGGCTACACCTTC.

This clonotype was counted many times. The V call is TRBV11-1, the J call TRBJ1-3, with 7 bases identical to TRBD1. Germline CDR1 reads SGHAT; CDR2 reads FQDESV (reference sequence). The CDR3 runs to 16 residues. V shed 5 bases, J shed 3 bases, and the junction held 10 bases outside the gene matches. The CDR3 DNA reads TGTGCCAGCAGCCCGGGGACAGCCTATAATGGAAACACCATATATTTT. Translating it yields CASSPGTAYNGNTIYF.

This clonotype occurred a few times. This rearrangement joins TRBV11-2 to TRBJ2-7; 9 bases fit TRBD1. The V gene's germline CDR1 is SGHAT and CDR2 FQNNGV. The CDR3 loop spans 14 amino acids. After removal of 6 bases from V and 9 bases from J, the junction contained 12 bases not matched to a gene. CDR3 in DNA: TGTGCCAGCAGTCCGGGGACAGGGAATAGGCGGCAGTACTTC. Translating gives CASSPGTGNRRQYF.

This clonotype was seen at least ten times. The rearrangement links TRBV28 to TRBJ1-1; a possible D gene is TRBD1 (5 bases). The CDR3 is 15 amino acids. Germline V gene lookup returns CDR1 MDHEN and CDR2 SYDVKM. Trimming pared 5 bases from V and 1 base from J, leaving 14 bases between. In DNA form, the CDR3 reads TGTGCCAGCAGTGCGACCGGGACGCCGAACACTGAAGCTTTCTTT. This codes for CASSATGTPNTEAFF.